One sample yielded the 5 T cell receptor beta chains listed below, sequenced in a study of CD8+ T cells in alopecia areata. The treatment here: oral pan-JAK inhibitor, 5-10 mg twice daily. cDNA serving as the sequencing template came from extracted, reverse transcribed RNA. Using immunoSEQ multiplex PCR, the repertoire was profiled, and TCRdb retains in-frame clones only, with some absent. The data show some 110,000 clones, with about 61% seen just once and almost 30% held by the top ten. Source: CD8+ T cells sorted from blood, taken at week 4, from a patient treated with tofacitinib. The receptors derive from a human donor with alopecia areata.

The rearrangement uses TRBV27 and TRBJ2-1, with D hard to call. Trimming took 3 bases from V and 5 from J, leaving 2 bases between them. The CDR3 loop spans 11 amino acids. Germline CDR1 and CDR2: MNHEY and SMNVEV (reference sequence). CDR3 bases: TGTGCCAGCAGTTTCCACAATGAGCAGTTCTTC. Encoded protein: CASSFHNEQFF.

To note about this clone: Distinct nucleotide sequences in the sample also encode this CDR3. V usage is TRBV7-2 and J usage is TRBJ2-7; D uncertain. The V gene's germline CDR1 is SGHTA and CDR2 FQGNSA. With 3 bases removed from V and 3 bases from J, the gap between germline ends came to 9 bases. The CDR3 sequence is 13 residues long. CDR3 in amino acids: CASSLAGSYEQYF. CDR3 nucleotide sequence: TGTGCCAGCAGCTTGGCAGGAAGCTACGAGCAGTACTTC.

V usage is TRBV30 and J usage is TRBJ1-1, with D unclear. V was cut by 2 bases and J by 1 base, with 14 bases left in between. The CDR3 loop spans 15 amino acids. Germline CDR1 and CDR2: GTSNPN and SVGIG (reference sequence). The CDR3 sequence: CAWSRPGVRNTEAFF. For the CDR3, the DNA is TGTGCCTGGAGTCGCCCGGGAGTGAGGAACACTGAAGCTTTCTTT.

This clone has a handful of counts. V usage is TRBV28 and J usage is TRBJ2-3, with TRBD2 identical over 8 bases. V gave up 1 base and J gave up 3 bases; unmatched junction bases: 6. The germline V gene encodes CDR1 MDHEN and CDR2 SYDVKM. This CDR3 has 16 amino acids. CDR3 DNA sequence: TGTGCCAGCAGTTTATCCCCAGCGGGGGTTACAGATACGCAGTATTTT. Translated: CASSLSPAGVTDTQYF.

The CDR3 sequence is CAWCGGGTSTDTQYF. The CDR3 bases are TGTGCCTGGTGCGGGGGGGGCACTAGCACAGATACGCAGTATTTT. The chain carries TRBV30 and TRBJ2-3; 9 bases match TRBD2. The germline V gene encodes CDR1 GTSNPN and CDR2 SVGIG (reference sequence). CDR3 size: 15 residues. After removal of 5 bases from V and 0 bases from J, the junction contained 6 bases not matched to a gene.